The rows below give T cell receptor beta chains drawn from one sample of a study of T cell changes during pregnancy in multiple sclerosis. TCRdb's table, derived via immunoSEQ multiplex PCR, lists solely in-frame clones and lacks some. The sample includes about 97,000 clones, approximately 90% of them seen just once. The material sequenced was peripheral blood, taken in the second trimester of pregnancy. The receptors were gathered from a female donor in good health, enrolled as a control in a pregnancy study. The CDR3 runs from the conserved cysteine through the conserved F or W. A D gene is named only where the DNA matches it firmly. Clone size is shown for a subset of rows, as once, few, many or a class of expanded clone.

CDR3aa	CDR3nt	d_gene	abundance	v_gene	j_gene
CASSSRGYSSGANVLTF	TGTGCCAGTAGTTCTAGGGGGTATAGCTCTGGGGCCAACGTCCTGACTTTC	-	-	TRBV19	TRBJ2-6
CASSQDKTSGGTYYNEQFF	TGTGCCAGCAGCCAAGATAAGACTAGCGGGGGAACCTACTACAATGAGCAGTTCTTC	TRBD2	-	TRBV4-2	TRBJ2-1
CASSDSGTNYEQYF	TGTGCCAGCAGTGACTCGGGGACTAACTACGAGCAGTACTTC	TRBD2	-	TRBV6-4	TRBJ2-7
CASSLGDRGRSPQHF	TGTGCCAGCAGCTTAGGGGACAGGGGAAGGTCGCCCCAGCATTTT	TRBD1	-	TRBV11-2	TRBJ1-5
CASSPARGGVFGDTQYF	TGTGCCAGCAGCCCCGCCCGGGGGGGCGTTTTCGGAGATACGCAGTATTTT	TRBD2	-	TRBV11-3	TRBJ2-3
CSVELVKNTEAFF	TGCAGCGTTGAATTAGTCAAGAACACTGAAGCTTTCTTT	-	-	TRBV29-1	TRBJ1-1
CASSLAGPGQYF	TGTGCCAGCAGCTTGGCAGGGCCGGGGCAGTACTTC	-	-	TRBV5-6	TRBJ2-7
CASGLIRDRGPEGANQPQHF	TGTGCTAGTGGTTTGATCCGGGACAGGGGGCCCGAGGGCGCGAATCAGCCCCAGCATTTT	TRBD1	-	TRBV12-5	TRBJ1-5
CASSVDPGTGNTIYF	TGTGCCAGCAGCGTAGATCCAGGGACTGGAAACACCATATATTTT	-	-	TRBV9	TRBJ1-3
CASTPGRDRGINNSPLHF	TGTGCCAGTACACCTGGAAGGGACAGGGGGATAAATAATTCACCCCTCCACTTT	TRBD1	-	TRBV19	TRBJ1-6
CASTRGGRNYGYTF	TGTGCCAGCACCCGGGGGGGACGGAACTATGGCTACACCTTC	-	-	TRBV28	TRBJ1-2
CASSLTSGSFRNEQFF	TGTGCCAGCAGCTTGACTAGCGGGAGTTTTAGGAATGAGCAGTTCTTC	TRBD2	-	TRBV11-3	TRBJ2-1
CASSQMGAGVNEQFF	TGTGCCAGCAGCCAAATGGGAGCGGGAGTAAATGAGCAGTTCTTC	TRBD2	-	TRBV4-2	TRBJ2-1
CASSRPRGTLEQYF	TGTGCCAGCAGTCGACCCCGGGGGACTCTCGAGCAGTACTTC	-	-	TRBV28	TRBJ2-7
CASSFIPGQGLLETQYF	TGTGCCAGCAGCTTCATACCGGGACAGGGGCTATTGGAGACCCAGTACTTC	TRBD1	-	TRBV13	TRBJ2-5
CSVDRGRRAFF	TGCAGCGTTGACAGGGGGCGCAGAGCTTTCTTT	TRBD1	-	TRBV29-1	TRBJ1-1
CASSVAGGSDTQYF	TGTGCCAGCAGTGTGGCGGGGGGATCAGATACGCAGTATTTT	TRBD2	-	TRBV6-4	TRBJ2-3
CASSLGLAGTDTQYF	TGTGCCAGCAGCCTCGGACTAGCGGGGACAGATACGCAGTATTTT	TRBD2	-	TRBV9	TRBJ2-3
CASTRLAGGRELFF	TGTGCCAGCACGAGACTAGCGGGAGGTCGGGAGCTGTTTTTT	TRBD2	-	TRBV27	TRBJ2-2
CASSLREQYF	TGTGCCAGCAGCTTACGCGAGCAGTACTTC	-	-	TRBV7-2	TRBJ2-7
CASSDRGSNQPQHF	TGTGCCAGTAGTGACAGGGGTTCCAATCAGCCCCAGCATTTT	TRBD1	once	TRBV19	TRBJ1-5
CASSYPHSGGVSTDTQYF	TGTGCCAGCAGTTACCCCCACTCGGGCGGGGTTAGCACAGATACGCAGTATTTT	-	-	TRBV6-9	TRBJ2-3
CASGRDREETQYF	TGTGCCAGCGGCCGGGACAGAGAAGAGACCCAGTACTTC	TRBD1	-	TRBV6-1	TRBJ2-5
CASSLARGSGTSTDTQYF	TGTGCCAGCAGCTTAGCGCGAGGAAGCGGGACTAGCACAGATACGCAGTATTTT	TRBD2	-	TRBV7-9	TRBJ2-3
CASSPGTGDEQYF	TGTGCCAGCAGCCCCGGGACAGGGGACGAGCAGTACTTC	TRBD1	-	TRBV7-9	TRBJ2-7
CASRRQGNQPQHF	TGTGCCAGCAGGAGACAGGGCAATCAGCCCCAGCATTTT	-	-	TRBV2	TRBJ1-5
CASSFLGTGPYEQYF	TGTGCCAGCAGTTTTTTGGGGACAGGGCCCTACGAGCAGTACTTC	TRBD1	-	TRBV27	TRBJ2-7
CASSVQGINNEQFF	TGCGCCAGCAGCGTACAGGGTATTAACAATGAGCAGTTCTTC	-	-	TRBV5-1	TRBJ2-1
CASKMTQGYTGELFF	TGTGCCAGCAAGATGACACAGGGTTACACCGGGGAGCTGTTTTTT	-	-	TRBV6-1	TRBJ2-2
CSARDREQFF	TGCAGTGCTAGAGATCGTGAGCAGTTCTTC	-	-	TRBV20-1	TRBJ2-1
CASSYPLTGSDGYTF	TGTGCCAGCAGTTACCCCCTCACAGGGAGTGATGGCTACACCTTC	-	-	TRBV6-6	TRBJ1-2
CATSTRRTGTEAFF	TGTGCCACCAGCACCCGTAGGACAGGCACTGAAGCTTTCTTT	TRBD1	-	TRBV15	TRBJ1-1
CASSLSGSNEKLFF	TGTGCCAGCAGCTTGTCGGGATCTAATGAAAAACTGTTTTTT	-	-	TRBV5-6	TRBJ1-4
CASSQGQGGTEAFF	TGCGCCAGCAGCCAAGGACAGGGCGGCACTGAAGCTTTCTTT	TRBD1	once	TRBV4-1	TRBJ1-1
CASSSPGRRFYTF	TGTGCCAGCAGCTCTCCGGGAAGACGATTCTACACCTTC	-	-	TRBV28	TRBJ1-2